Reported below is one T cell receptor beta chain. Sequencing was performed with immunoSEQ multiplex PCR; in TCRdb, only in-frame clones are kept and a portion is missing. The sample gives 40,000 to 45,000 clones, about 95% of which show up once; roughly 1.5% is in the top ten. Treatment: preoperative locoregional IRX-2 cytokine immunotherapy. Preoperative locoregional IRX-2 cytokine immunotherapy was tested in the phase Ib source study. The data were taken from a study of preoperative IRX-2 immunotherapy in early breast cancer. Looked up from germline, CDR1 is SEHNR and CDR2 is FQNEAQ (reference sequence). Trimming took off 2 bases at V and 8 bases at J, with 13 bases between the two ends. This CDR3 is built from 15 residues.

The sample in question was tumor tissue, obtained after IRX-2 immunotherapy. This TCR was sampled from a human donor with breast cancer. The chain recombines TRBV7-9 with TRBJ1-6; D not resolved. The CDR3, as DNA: TGTGCCAGCAGCTTATCCGTAGGCGGGCATTCACCCCTCCACTTT. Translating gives CASSLSVGGHSPLHF.